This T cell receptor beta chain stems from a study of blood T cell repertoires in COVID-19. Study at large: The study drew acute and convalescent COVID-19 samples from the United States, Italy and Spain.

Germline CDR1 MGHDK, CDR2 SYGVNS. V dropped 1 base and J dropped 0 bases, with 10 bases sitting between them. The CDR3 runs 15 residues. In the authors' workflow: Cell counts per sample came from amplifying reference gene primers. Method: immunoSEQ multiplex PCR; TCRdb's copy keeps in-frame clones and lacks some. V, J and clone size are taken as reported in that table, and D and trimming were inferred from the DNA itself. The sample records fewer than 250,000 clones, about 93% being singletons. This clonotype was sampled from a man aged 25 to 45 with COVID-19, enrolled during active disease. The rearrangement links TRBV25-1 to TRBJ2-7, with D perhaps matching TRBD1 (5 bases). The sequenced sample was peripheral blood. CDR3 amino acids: CASSELGPSSYEQYF. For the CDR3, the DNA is TGTGCCAGCAGTGAATTGGGGCCCAGCTCCTACGAGCAGTACTTC.